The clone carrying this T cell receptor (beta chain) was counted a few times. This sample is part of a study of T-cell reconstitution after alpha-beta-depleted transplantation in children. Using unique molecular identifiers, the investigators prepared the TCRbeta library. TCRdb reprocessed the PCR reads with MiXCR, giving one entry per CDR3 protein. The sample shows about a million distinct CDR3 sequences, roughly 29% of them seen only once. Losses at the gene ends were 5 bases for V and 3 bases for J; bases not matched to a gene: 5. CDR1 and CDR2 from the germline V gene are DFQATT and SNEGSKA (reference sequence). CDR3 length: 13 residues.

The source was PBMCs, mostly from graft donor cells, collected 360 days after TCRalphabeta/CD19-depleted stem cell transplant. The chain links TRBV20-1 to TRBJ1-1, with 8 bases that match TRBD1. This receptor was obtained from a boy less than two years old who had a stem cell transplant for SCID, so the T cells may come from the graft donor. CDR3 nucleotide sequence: TGCAGTGCTGCCCGGACAGGGTACACTGAAGCTTTCTTT. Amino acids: CSAARTGYTEAFF.